The 28 T cell receptor beta chains in this list originate from one sample, sequenced in a study of cytomegalovirus exposure and HLA in healthy donors (dated by TCRdb to 2015 to 2018). The library was built by means of the immunoSEQ multiplex PCR assay. In its TCRdb copy, this immuneACCESS table keeps in-frame sequences only and misses some clones. Where compared with another copy, unresolved V genes explain less than half of these, and the others have no known cause. For this sample the table gives more than 85,000 clones, of which 88% were detected only once. In total, the top ten clones hold about 2% of the sample. Sequencing input: PBMCs. These receptors all stem from a woman younger than 35 in good health and CMV-seronegative.

This clone turned up a few times. As DNA, the CDR3 is TGTGCCAGCAGCCGAGGGGGAGGGATGGGCACAGATACGCAGTATTTT. This gives the protein CASSRGGGMGTDTQYF. The rearrangement joins TRBV7-6 to TRBJ2-3, with D perhaps matching TRBD2 (7 bases). V was clipped by 5 bases and J by 1 base, with 16 bases between them. The V gene's germline CDR1 is SGHVS and CDR2 FNYEAQ. This CDR3 contains 16 residues. The full variable domain, with the rest looked up from reference TRBV7-6 and TRBJ2-3, is GAGVSQSPRYKVTKRGQDVALRCDPISGHVSLYWYRQALGQGPEFLTYFNYEAQQDKSGLPNDRFSAERPEGSISTLTIQRTEQRDSAMYRCASSRGGGMGTDTQYFGPGTRLTVL.

CDR3 nucleotides: TGTGCCAGCTCACCCGGGACAGTCGACACTGAAGCTTTCTTT. It translates to CASSPGTVDTEAFF. The chain couples TRBV18 to TRBJ1-1, with 7 positions matching TRBD1. Losses at the gene ends were 3 bases for V and 3 bases for J; bases not matched to a gene: 4. Germline values: CDR1 KGHSH, CDR2 LQKENI. The CDR3 length is 14 residues.

The chain recombines TRBV6-1 with TRBJ2-7, with D maybe TRBD2 (5 bases). The CDR3 has 13 amino acids. Germline V lookup: CDR1 MNHNS, CDR2 SASEGT. Trimming left V 3 bases short and J 2 bases short, with 8 bases between. CDR3 region: CASSEVGAYEQYF. CDR3 DNA sequence: TGTGCCAGCAGTGAGGTCGGGGCCTACGAGCAGTACTTC.

This sequence joins TRBV18 and TRBJ1-1; tentative D call: TRBD1 (5 bases). Trimming stripped 2 bases from V and 8 bases from J, with 12 bases between. The CDR3 loop spans 13 amino acids. Germline lookup yields CDR1 KGHSH and CDR2 LQKENI. The CDR3 sequence is CASSPSLGGEAFF. The CDR3 nucleotides are TGTGCCAGCTCACCATCCCTGGGGGGAGAAGCTTTCTTT.

This chain uses TRBV4-2 with TRBJ2-1, with D perhaps TRBD1 (6 bases). Trimming shortened V by 0 bases and J by 6 bases, and 18 bases separated the two germline ends. This CDR3 spans 17 amino acids. From germline, CDR1 is LGHNA and CDR2 YNFKEQ. The CDR3 nucleotides are TGTGCCAGCAGCCAAGAGTTGGGCCAGGGGCATGGCAATGAGCAGTTCTTC. Translating it yields CASSQELGQGHGNEQFF.

The rearrangement joins TRBV4-3 to TRBJ2-7; D may be TRBD2 (6 bases). Trimming pared 5 bases from V and 3 bases from J, leaving 17 bases between. Germline CDR1 and CDR2: LGHNA and YSLEER. This CDR3 is built from 15 residues. This CDR3 reads CASSSGRRGYYEQYF. The CDR3 DNA is TGCGCCAGCAGCTCAGGGCGGCGGGGTTACTACGAGCAGTACTTC.

V and J are TRBV2 and TRBJ2-2; a weak D match, TRBD1 (6 bases). This CDR3 spans 11 amino acids. Looked up from germline, CDR1 is SNHLY and CDR2 is FYNNEI. Deletions cut 8 bases from V and 7 bases from J, with 8 bases between. The CDR3 DNA follows: TGTGCCAGCGTAGGGGGCGGGGAGCTGTTTTTT. This gives the protein CASVGGGELFF. Complete variable domain (other parts from reference TRBV2 and TRBJ2-2): EPEVTQTPSHQVTQMGQEVILRCVPISNHLYFYWYRQILGQKVEFLVSFYNNEISEKSEIFDDQFSVERPDGSNFTLKIRSTKLEDSAMYFCASVGGGELFFGEGSRLTVL.

V and J are TRBV27 and TRBJ2-5, with 8 bases aligning to TRBD2. Germline CDR1 and CDR2: MNHEY and SMNVEV (reference sequence). This CDR3 spans 16 amino acids. J was trimmed by 4 bases and V by 3 bases; bases with no gene match: 10. CDR3 in DNA: TGTGCCAGCAGTTTCCTTAAGTCCGGGGGGGGAGAGACCCAGTACTTC. Protein: CASSFLKSGGGETQYF.

V is TRBV2 and J is TRBJ1-2; 7 bases match TRBD1. The V gene end was trimmed by 7 bases and the J gene end by 5 bases; junction bases not matched to a gene: 13. Germline CDR1 is SNHLY and CDR2 is FYNNEI. CDR3 length: 15 residues. The CDR3: CASKEGAGYPYGYTF. CDR3 nucleotides: TGTGCCAGCAAGGAGGGGGCCGGGTACCCGTATGGCTACACCTTC.

The chain combines TRBV5-1 with TRBJ1-5, with D unclear. Germline V lookup: CDR1 SGHRS, CDR2 YFSETQ. The V end was cut by 0 bases, the J end by 4 bases, with 8 bases between. CDR3 length equals 14 residues. The CDR3 region has the DNA TGCGCCAGCAGCTTGGACAGCCCTAATCAGCCCCAGCATTTT. Its protein product is CASSLDSPNQPQHF. The full variable domain, rest sourced from reference TRBV5-1 and TRBJ1-5, is KAGVTQTPRYLIKTRGQQVTLSCSPISGHRSVSWYQQTPGQGLQFLFEYFSETQRNKGNFPGRFSGRQFSNSRSEMNVSTLELGDSALYLCASSLDSPNQPQHFGDGTRLSIL.

This chain links TRBV7-9 with TRBJ2-3; TRBD1 aligns across 8 bases. The CDR3 consists of 15 residues. J gave up 2 bases and V 5 bases, and 6 bases lay outside the gene matches. Germline CDR1 and CDR2: SEHNR and FQNEAQ (reference sequence). DNA of the CDR3: TGTGCCAGCAGCCCCAGGGGGCTAAACACAGATACGCAGTATTTT. Translated, it gives CASSPRGLNTDTQYF.

The rearrangement joins TRBV7-2 to TRBJ1-4; no reliable D call. Germline V gene sequence: CDR1 SGHTA, CDR2 FQGNSA. This CDR3 spans 14 amino acids. V lost 1 base and J 10 bases, leaving 13 bases between the germline ends. This CDR3 reads CASSLGPSSPKLFF. The CDR3 coding sequence is TGTGCCAGCAGCTTAGGGCCCTCCTCCCCAAAACTGTTTTTT. The full variable domain, rest sourced from reference TRBV7-2 and TRBJ1-4, is GAGVSQSPSNKVTEKGKDVELRCDPISGHTALYWYRQSLGQGLEFLIYFQGNSAPDKSGLPSDRFSAERTGGSVSTLTIQRTQQEDSAVYLCASSLGPSSPKLFFGSGTQLSVL.

This chain joins TRBV5-5 and TRBJ1-2; possibly TRBD1 for D (5 bases). The V gene's germline CDR1 is SGHKS and CDR2 YYEKEE (reference sequence). The CDR3 length is 14 residues. V shed 6 bases and J shed 1 base, with 13 bases lying between them. The CDR3 protein is CASIPREVNYGYTF. The CDR3, as DNA: TGTGCCAGCATCCCCAGGGAGGTTAACTATGGCTACACCTTC.

The rearrangement uses TRBV18 and TRBJ1-2; D unclear. The germline gives CDR1 KGHSH, CDR2 LQKENI. V was cut by 0 bases and J by 9 bases, with 8 bases left in between. CDR3 length equals 12 residues. The DNA of the CDR3 is TGTGCCAGCTCACCACCTTATCTACGCTACACCTTC. This sequence encodes CASSPPYLRYTF.

The J gene is TRBJ2-1, the V gene TRBV15, with D possibly matching TRBD2 (5 bases). V was pared by 0 bases and J by 1 base, with 10 bases between. Germline values: CDR1 LNHNV, CDR2 YYDKDF (reference sequence). The CDR3 loop spans 16 amino acids. CDR3 loop: CATSRDGRVSYNEQFF. Written as DNA, the CDR3 is TGTGCCACCAGCAGAGATGGGCGGGTTTCCTACAATGAGCAGTTCTTC.

This clone was detected once. The chain uses TRBV28 and TRBJ1-2; D is ambiguous. Trimming took 3 bases from V and 5 from J, leaving 13 bases between them. The germline V gene has CDR1 MDHEN and CDR2 SYDVKM. The CDR3 spans 14 residues. CDR3 in DNA: TGTGCCAGCAGTTTGGTCCCGGGGAATTATGGCTACACCTTC. Its protein is CASSLVPGNYGYTF.

The J gene is TRBJ1-2, the V gene TRBV11-2; D unclear. The CDR3 sequence is 15 residues long. The germline V gene has CDR1 SGHAT and CDR2 FQNNGV. V lost 5 bases, J lost 3 bases, and 16 bases lay in between. The CDR3 protein is CASSPTTRRDYGYTF. The CDR3 DNA reads TGTGCCAGCAGCCCCACGACACGGAGGGACTATGGCTACACCTTC.

As regards this clone: The same CDR3 is also encoded by other DNA sequences in this sample. V gene TRBV27 combines with J gene TRBJ2-3, with TRBD2 as a possible D gene (6 bases). The V end lost 2 bases, the J end lost 0 bases, and 12 bases lay between the germline ends. Germline loops: CDR1 MNHEY, CDR2 SMNVEV (reference sequence). The CDR3 contains 16 residues. The CDR3 coding sequence is TGTGCCAGCAGTTTAACCCCCGGGACTAGCACAGATACGCAGTATTTT. Translating it yields CASSLTPGTSTDTQYF.

The chain is built from TRBV25-1 and TRBJ2-1; 13 bases map to TRBD2. This CDR3 spans 14 amino acids. Trimming at V came to 7 bases and at J to 10 bases, leaving 7 bases not matched to a gene. CDR1 is MGHDK, CDR2 SYGVNS, per germline. The chain's CDR3 is CASIRTSGSPEQFF. The DNA of the CDR3 is TGTGCCAGCATCCGGACTAGCGGGAGTCCAGAGCAGTTCTTC.

The gene calls are TRBV11-2 and TRBJ2-3, with a possible D match to TRBD2 (5 bases). There are 15 residues in the CDR3. The V and J ends lost 1 base and 0 bases respectively, with 8 bases between them. Germline CDR1 SGHAT, CDR2 FQNNGV. The CDR3 protein is CASSLAGFSTDTQYF. In nucleotides, the CDR3 is TGTGCCAGCAGCTTAGCGGGATTTAGCACAGATACGCAGTATTTT.

This clone was found once. For the CDR3, the DNA is TGTGCCAGCAGTTCTCCGGCAGGTTCAACTAATGAAAAACTGTTTTTT. Its translation is CASSSPAGSTNEKLFF. The V gene is TRBV28, the J gene TRBJ1-4; no clear D gene. This CDR3 comprises 16 residues. Looked up from germline, CDR1 is MDHEN and CDR2 is SYDVKM. The germline V and J ends were trimmed by 4 bases and 0 bases, with 12 bases remaining between them.

The chain links TRBV11-2 to TRBJ2-3, with 8 bases matching TRBD2. V lost 5 bases to trimming and J lost 2 bases; unmatched junction nucleotides: 6. Per germline, CDR1 SGHAT and CDR2 FQNNGV. The CDR3 has 15 amino acids. The CDR3 loop reads CASSEPGLDTDTQYF. CDR3 DNA: TGTGCCAGCAGCGAACCGGGACTAGACACAGATACGCAGTATTTT.

The V gene is TRBV11-2, the J gene TRBJ1-2, with a possible D match to TRBD1 (6 bases). The ends were cut back, 0 bases at V and 5 bases at J, with 10 bases in the middle. This CDR3 is 14 amino acids long. Germline V gene data show CDR1 as SGHAT and CDR2 as FQNNGV. CDR3 sequence reads: CASSLDLTGYGYTF. CDR3 coding DNA: TGTGCCAGCAGCTTAGACCTGACAGGTTATGGCTACACCTTC. Combining the CDR3 with reference TRBV11-2 and TRBJ1-2 gives the whole variable domain EAGVAQSPRYKIIEKRQSVAFWCNPISGHATLYWYQQILGQGPKLLIQFQNNGVVDDSQLPKDRFSAERLKGVDSTLKIQPAKLEDSAVYLCASSLDLTGYGYTFGSGTRLTVV.

This clone was seen only once. The chain recombines TRBV5-3 with TRBJ2-3; 10 positions match TRBD2. TRBV5-3 carries the ORF label, with uncertain function. The CDR3 is 17 amino acids. After removal of 2 bases from V and 5 bases from J, the junction contained 11 bases not matched to a gene. The CDR3 protein is CARSFLAGEFGRDTQYF. CDR3 bases: TGTGCCAGAAGCTTCCTAGCGGGAGAGTTTGGGAGAGATACGCAGTATTTT.

The V gene is TRBV7-2, the J gene TRBJ1-3; unclear D gene. The germline V gene has CDR1 SGHTA and CDR2 FQGNSA. CDR3 size: 15 residues. V was cut by 1 base and J by 1 base, with 8 bases left in between. In nucleotides, the CDR3 is TGTGCCAGCAGCTTAGAGGCAGGTTCTGGAAACACCATATATTTT. It translates to CASSLEAGSGNTIYF.

This chain connects TRBV2 to TRBJ2-1; maybe TRBD1 (6 bases). The V gene lost 3 bases and the J gene lost 5 bases, with 11 bases spanning the gap. The V gene's germline CDR1 is SNHLY and CDR2 FYNNEI. The CDR3 has 14 amino acids. The CDR3 bases are TGTGCCAGCAGTGAGACCGGGACAAACAATGAGCAGTTCTTC. As protein: CASSETGTNNEQFF.

The V gene is TRBV28, the J gene TRBJ1-3; no reliable D call. The CDR3 totals 16 residues. V gave up 3 bases and J gave up 0 bases, with 12 bases separating them. Germline V gene sequence: CDR1 MDHEN, CDR2 SYDVKM. CDR3 nucleotides: TGTGCCAGCAGTTTTTCCCTCCGGGACTCTGGAAACACCATATATTTT. Residues: CASSFSLRDSGNTIYF.

The genes are TRBV5-1 and TRBJ2-1; 7 bases are a match to TRBD2. The CDR3 extends over 15 amino acids. Germline V gene sequence: CDR1 SGHRS, CDR2 YFSETQ. V lost 0 bases and J lost 2; bases outside the gene matches: 2. This CDR3 is CASSLVAGAYNEQFF. DNA of the CDR3: TGCGCCAGCAGCTTGGTCGCGGGAGCCTACAATGAGCAGTTCTTC.